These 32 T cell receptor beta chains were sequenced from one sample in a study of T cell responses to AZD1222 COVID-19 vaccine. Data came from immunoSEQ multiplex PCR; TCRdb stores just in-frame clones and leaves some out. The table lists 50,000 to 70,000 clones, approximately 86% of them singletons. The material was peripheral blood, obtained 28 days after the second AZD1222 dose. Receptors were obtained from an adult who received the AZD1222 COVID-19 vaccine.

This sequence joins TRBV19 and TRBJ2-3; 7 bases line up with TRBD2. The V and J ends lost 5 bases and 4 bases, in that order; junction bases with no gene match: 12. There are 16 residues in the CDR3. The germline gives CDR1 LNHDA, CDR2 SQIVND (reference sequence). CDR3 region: CASSAGLEGWADTQYF. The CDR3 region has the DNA TGTGCCAGTAGTGCAGGACTAGAGGGTTGGGCAGATACGCAGTATTTT. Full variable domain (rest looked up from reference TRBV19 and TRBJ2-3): DGGITQSPKYLFRKEGQNVTLSCEQNLNHDAMYWYRQDPGQGLRLIYYSQIVNDFQKGDIAEGYSVSREKKESFPLTVTSAQKNPTAFYLCASSAGLEGWADTQYFGPGTRLTVL.

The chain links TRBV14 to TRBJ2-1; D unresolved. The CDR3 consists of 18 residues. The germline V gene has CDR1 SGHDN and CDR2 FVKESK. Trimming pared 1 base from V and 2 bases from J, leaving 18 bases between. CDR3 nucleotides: TGTGCCAGCAGCCAAGTCCCTTGGTTCAGCTCGACCTACAATGAGCAGTTCTTC. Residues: CASSQVPWFSSTYNEQFF.

Here the CDR3 DNA reads TGTGCCATGAGGACGGCGAACACCGGGGAGCTGTTTTTT. Translated, it gives CAMRTANTGELFF. The chain recombines TRBV10-3 with TRBJ2-2; D not certain. Germline assignment: CDR1 ENHRY and CDR2 SYGVKD. CDR3 length: 13 residues. V was shortened by 9 bases and J by 0 bases, with 8 bases between the two germline ends.

In DNA, the CDR3 is TGTGCCACCCGGGGACAGGGCAGGGATTCACCCCTCCACTTT. Amino acids: CATRGQGRDSPLHF. V usage is TRBV24-1 and J usage is TRBJ1-6; 9 nucleotides agree with TRBD1. The CDR3 length is 14 residues. Germline trimming cut 9 bases from V and 8 bases from J; bases unmatched to any gene: 7. CDR1 is KGHDR, CDR2 SFDVKD, per germline.

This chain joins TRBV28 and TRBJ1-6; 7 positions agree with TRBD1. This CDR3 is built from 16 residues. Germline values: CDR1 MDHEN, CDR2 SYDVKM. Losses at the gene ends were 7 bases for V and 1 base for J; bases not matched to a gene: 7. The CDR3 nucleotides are TGTGCCAGCACCACGACAGGGCCGTCCTATAATTCACCCCTCCACTTT. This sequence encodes CASTTTGPSYNSPLHF.

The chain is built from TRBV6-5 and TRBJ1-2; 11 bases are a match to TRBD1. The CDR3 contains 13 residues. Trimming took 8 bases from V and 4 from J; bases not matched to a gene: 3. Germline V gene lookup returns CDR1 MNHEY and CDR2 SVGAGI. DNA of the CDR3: TGTGCCAGCGGGACAGGGGGGGCCTATGGCTACACCTTC. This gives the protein CASGTGGAYGYTF.

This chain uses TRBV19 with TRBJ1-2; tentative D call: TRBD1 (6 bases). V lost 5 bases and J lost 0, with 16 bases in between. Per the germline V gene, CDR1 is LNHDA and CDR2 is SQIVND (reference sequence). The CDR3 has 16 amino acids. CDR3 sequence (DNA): TGTGCCAGTAGTTCCCCAGGGGCGGCCTCTAACTATGGCTACACCTTC. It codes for CASSSPGAASNYGYTF.

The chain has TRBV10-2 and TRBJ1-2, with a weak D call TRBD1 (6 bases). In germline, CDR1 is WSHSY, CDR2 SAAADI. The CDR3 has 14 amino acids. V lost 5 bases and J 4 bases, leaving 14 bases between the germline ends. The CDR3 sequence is CASSRQDTRYGYTF. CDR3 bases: TGCGCCAGCAGTCGACAGGACACCCGCTATGGCTACACCTTC.

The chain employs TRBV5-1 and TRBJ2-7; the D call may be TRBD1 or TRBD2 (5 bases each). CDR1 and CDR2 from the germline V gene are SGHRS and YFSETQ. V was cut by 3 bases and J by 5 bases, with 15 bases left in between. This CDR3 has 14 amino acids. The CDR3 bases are TGCGCCAGCAGCTCCCGGGAAGGGACCCACGAGCAGTACTTC. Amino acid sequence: CASSSREGTHEQYF.

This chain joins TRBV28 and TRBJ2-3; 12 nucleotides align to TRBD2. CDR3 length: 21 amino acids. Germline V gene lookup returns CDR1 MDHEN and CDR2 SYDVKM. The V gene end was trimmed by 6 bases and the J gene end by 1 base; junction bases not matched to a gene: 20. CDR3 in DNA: TGTGCCAGCAGCAGGTTCCGACTAGCGGGAGACTCAACGACTGGCACAGATACGCAGTATTTT. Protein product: CASSRFRLAGDSTTGTDTQYF.

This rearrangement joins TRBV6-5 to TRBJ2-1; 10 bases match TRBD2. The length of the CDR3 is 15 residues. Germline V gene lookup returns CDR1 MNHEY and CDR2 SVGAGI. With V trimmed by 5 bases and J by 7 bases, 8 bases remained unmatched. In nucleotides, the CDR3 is TGTGCCAGCAGTCAACAGGGACTAGCGAGGAATGAGCAGTTCTTC. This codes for CASSQQGLARNEQFF.

The CDR3 region is CASRAVSYEQYF. The CDR3 DNA reads TGTGCCAGCCGGGCAGTCTCCTACGAGCAGTACTTC. The rearrangement uses TRBV2 and TRBJ2-7, with D unclear. V lost 8 bases, J lost 0 bases, and 8 bases lay in between. Germline CDR1 and CDR2: SNHLY and FYNNEI. The CDR3 sequence is 12 residues long.

The CDR3 bases are TGTGCCAGCAGCTACCGGGACAGCCGGGGCTACACCTTC. It yields the protein CASSYRDSRGYTF. The chain carries TRBV7-2 and TRBJ1-2, with 7 nucleotides matching TRBD1. Germline CDR1 SGHTA, CDR2 FQGNSA. J lost 8 bases, V lost 4 bases, and 7 bases had no gene match. The CDR3 sequence is 13 residues long.

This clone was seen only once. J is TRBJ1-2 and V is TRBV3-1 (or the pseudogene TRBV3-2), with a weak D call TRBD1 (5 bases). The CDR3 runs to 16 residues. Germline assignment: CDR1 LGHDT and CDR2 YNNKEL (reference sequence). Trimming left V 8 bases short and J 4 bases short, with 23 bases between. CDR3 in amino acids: CASSKRGGPVSYGYTF. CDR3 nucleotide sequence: TGTGCCAGCTCAAAAAGGGGAGGGCCCGTGTCCTATGGCTACACCTTC.

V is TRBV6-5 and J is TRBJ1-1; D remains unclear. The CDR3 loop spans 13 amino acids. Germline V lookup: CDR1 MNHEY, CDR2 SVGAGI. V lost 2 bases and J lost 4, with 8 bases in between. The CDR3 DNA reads TGTGCCAGCAGTTACGGGGAGCGCACTGAAGCTTTCTTT. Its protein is CASSYGERTEAFF.

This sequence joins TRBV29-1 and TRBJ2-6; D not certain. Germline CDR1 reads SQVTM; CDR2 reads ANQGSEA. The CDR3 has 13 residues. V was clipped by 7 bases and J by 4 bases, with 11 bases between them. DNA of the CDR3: TGCAGCGCCACTGGGGTGGGGGCCAACGTCCTGACTTTC. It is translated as CSATGVGANVLTF.

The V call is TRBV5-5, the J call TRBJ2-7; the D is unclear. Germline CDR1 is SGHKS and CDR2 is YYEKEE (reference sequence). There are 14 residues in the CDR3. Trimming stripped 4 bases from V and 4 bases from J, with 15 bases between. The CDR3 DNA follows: TGTGCCAGCAGCCGAGAATTGGTGGGTTACGAGCAGTACTTC. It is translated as CASSRELVGYEQYF.

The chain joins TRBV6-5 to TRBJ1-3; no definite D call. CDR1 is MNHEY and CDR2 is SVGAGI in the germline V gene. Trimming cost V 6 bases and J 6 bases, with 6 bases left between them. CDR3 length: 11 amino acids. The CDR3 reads CASSSTNTIYF. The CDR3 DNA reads TGTGCCAGCAGCTCAACAAACACCATATATTTT.

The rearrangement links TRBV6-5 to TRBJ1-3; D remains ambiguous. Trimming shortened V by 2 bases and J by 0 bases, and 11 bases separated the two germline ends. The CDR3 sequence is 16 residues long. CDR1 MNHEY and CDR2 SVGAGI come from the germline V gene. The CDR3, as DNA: TGTGCCAGCAGTTACAGCTTTTTAGGCTCTGGAAACACCATATATTTT. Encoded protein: CASSYSFLGSGNTIYF.

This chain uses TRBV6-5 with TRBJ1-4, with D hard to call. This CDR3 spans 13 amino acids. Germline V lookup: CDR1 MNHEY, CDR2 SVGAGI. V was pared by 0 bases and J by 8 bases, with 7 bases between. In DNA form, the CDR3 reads TGTGCCAGCAGTTACTCACCTGGCGAAAAACTGTTTTTT. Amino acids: CASSYSPGEKLFF.

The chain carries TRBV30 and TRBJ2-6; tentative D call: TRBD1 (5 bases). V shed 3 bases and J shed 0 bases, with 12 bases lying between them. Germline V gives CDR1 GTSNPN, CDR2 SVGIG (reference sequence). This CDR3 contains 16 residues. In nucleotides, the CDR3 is TGTGCCTGGAGCCCCAAGACAGTCTCTGGGGCCAACGTCCTGACTTTC. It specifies CAWSPKTVSGANVLTF.

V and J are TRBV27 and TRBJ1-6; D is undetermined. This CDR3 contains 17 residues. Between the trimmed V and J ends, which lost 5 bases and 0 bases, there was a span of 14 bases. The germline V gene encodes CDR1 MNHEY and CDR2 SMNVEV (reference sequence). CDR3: CASSITGASSYNSPLHF. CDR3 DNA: TGTGCCAGCAGTATTACGGGCGCAAGCTCCTATAATTCACCCCTCCACTTT.

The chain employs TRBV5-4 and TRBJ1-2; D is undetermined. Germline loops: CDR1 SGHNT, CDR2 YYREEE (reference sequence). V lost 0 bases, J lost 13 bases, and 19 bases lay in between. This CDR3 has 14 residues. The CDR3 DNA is TGTGCCAGCAGCTTGGGGGGTACACACCCTTCCCTCACCTTC. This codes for CASSLGGTHPSLTF.

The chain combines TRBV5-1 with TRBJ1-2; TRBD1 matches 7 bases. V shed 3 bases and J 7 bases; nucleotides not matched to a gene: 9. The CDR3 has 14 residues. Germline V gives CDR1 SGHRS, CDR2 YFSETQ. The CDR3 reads CASSSEGAVSGYTF. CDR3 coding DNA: TGCGCCAGCAGCTCGGAGGGGGCCGTTTCTGGCTACACCTTC.

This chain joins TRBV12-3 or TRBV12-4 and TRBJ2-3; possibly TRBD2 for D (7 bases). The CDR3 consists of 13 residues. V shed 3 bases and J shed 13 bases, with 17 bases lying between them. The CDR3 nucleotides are TGTGCCAGCAGTTTTGAAGGGGGGGGCCGAGAGTATTTT. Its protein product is CASSFEGGGREYF.

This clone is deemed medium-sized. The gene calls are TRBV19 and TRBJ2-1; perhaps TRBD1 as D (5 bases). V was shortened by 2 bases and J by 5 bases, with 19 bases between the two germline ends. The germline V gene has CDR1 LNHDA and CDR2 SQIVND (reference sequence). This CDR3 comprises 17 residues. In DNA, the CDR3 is TGTGCCAGTAGTATACCCCAGGGAATTGCCTTCCACAATGAGCAGTTCTTC. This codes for CASSIPQGIAFHNEQFF.

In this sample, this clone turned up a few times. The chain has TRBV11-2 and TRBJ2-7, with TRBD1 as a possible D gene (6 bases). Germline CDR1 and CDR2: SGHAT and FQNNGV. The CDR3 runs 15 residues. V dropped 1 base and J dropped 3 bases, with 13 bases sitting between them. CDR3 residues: CASSLGGLRDYEQYF. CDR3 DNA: TGTGCCAGCAGCTTAGGGGGGCTCCGGGACTACGAGCAGTACTTC.

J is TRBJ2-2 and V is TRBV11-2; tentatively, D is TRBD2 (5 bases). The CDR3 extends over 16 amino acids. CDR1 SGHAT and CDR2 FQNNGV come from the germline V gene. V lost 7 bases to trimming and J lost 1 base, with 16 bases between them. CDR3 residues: CASTNLVGKNTGELFF. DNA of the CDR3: TGTGCCAGCACCAATCTAGTCGGGAAGAACACCGGGGAGCTGTTTTTT.

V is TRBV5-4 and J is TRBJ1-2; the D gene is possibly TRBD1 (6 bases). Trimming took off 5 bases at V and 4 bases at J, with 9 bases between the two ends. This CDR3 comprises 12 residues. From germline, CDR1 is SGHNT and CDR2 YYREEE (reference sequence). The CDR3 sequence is CASSSTGYGYTF. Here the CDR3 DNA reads TGTGCCAGCAGTTCGACAGGCTATGGCTACACCTTC.

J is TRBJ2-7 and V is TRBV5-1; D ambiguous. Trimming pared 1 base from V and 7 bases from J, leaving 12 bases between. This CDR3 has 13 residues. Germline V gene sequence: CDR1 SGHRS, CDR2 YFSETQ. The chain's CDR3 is CASSLNGKREQYF. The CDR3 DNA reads TGCGCCAGCAGCTTGAACGGCAAAAGGGAGCAGTACTTC. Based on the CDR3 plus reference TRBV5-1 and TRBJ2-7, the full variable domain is KAGVTQTPRYLIKTRGQQVTLSCSPISGHRSVSWYQQTPGQGLQFLFEYFSETQRNKGNFPGRFSGRQFSNSRSEMNVSTLELGDSALYLCASSLNGKREQYFGPGTRLTVT.

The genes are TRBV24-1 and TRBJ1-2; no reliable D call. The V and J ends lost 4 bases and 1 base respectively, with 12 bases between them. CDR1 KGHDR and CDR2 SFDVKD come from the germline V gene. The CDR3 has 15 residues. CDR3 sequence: CATSDTRTRNYGYTF. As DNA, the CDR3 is TGTGCCACCAGTGACACAAGAACCCGTAACTATGGCTACACCTTC.

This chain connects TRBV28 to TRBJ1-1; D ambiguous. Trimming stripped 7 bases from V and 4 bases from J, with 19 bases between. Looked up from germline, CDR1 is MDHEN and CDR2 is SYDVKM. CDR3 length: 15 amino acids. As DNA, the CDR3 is TGTGCCAGCAACTCGTGGGGAGACCTATCCACTGAAGCTTTCTTT. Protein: CASNSWGDLSTEAFF.